This TCR beta chain derives from a study of blood T cell repertoires in COVID-19. Whole-study context: Both acute and convalescent COVID-19 samples were obtained from the United States, Italy and Spain. The analysed material was cDNA or gDNA that came from T cells, B-cell-depleted T cells, or PBMCs.

The trim removed 5 bases at V and 2 bases at J, leaving 7 bases unmatched. The CDR3 runs to 17 residues. The germline gives CDR1 SEHNR, CDR2 FQNEAQ (reference sequence). This clone has a handful of counts. Authors' methods: The assay estimated nucleated cells by amplifying reference gene primers. Some clones are missing from TCRdb's copy, which holds only in-frame ones; the method was immunoSEQ multiplex PCR. D and trimming come from the DNA, and the V and J calls and clone size come from that table. The top ten hold 3.4% of the sample, which has under 300,000 clones, approximately 80% seen once. Sequencing used peripheral blood. The V and J genes are TRBV7-9 and TRBJ2-6, with 9 bases that match TRBD1. The TCR sequence derives from a woman aged 18-29 years with acute or convalescent COVID-19. The chain's CDR3 is CASSLRQGGTGANVLTF. Here the CDR3 DNA reads TGTGCCAGCAGCCTTCGACAGGGGGGAACTGGGGCCAACGTCCTGACTTTC.